This entry concerns a single TCR beta chain. This receptor's antigen is unknown. The input lacks base qualities; no much larger clone sits a single base away. This record comes from a study of response to subunit inactivated influenza vaccine listed by TCRdb under 2018. In terms of the full investigation: Deep quantitative T cell receptor repertoire profiling was used in the study to track responses to a trivalent subunit inactivated influenza vaccine. What the work shows at the level of the full study, not this receptor alone: The authors proposed that each seasonal influenza vaccination may bring in only a limited number of new T cells.

Library method: RT-PCR. The sequencing machine was an Illumina HiSeq 2500. Using fastp trimming at Q25 and MiXCR clonotype assembly, TCRdb reanalyzed the public sequencing data and kept in-frame beta chains. All rows with the same CDR3 protein become a single entry with the most common DNA and genes. The sample includes 400,000 to 550,000 distinct CDR3 sequences, with less than 30% observed a single time. The ten largest clones capture 1.9% of the sample. Spanning cysteine to phenylalanine, the CDR3 consists of 13 amino acids. Of the read, only the CDR3 DNA is kept; its 39 bases are in frame from base 1. Trimming at the junction amounts to 6 bases on V and 3 bases on J, and the germline ends lie 11 bases apart. Taken from the germline V gene, the CDR1 and CDR2 loops are ENHRY and SYGVKD.

The chain links TRBV10-3 with TRBJ2-5, and perhaps TRBD2 as D gene, on 6 matching bases. Source: CD4+ T cells sorted from PBMCs, taken around 5 days after vaccination. The receptor comes from a man aged 50-59 years who received an inactivated influenza vaccine. Donor details come from another sample of the same person, matched by shared clones. The nucleotide sequence reads TGTGCCATCAGCGGAGGGTTGGAAGAGACCCAGTACTTC. Translated, this gives CAISGGLEETQYF.